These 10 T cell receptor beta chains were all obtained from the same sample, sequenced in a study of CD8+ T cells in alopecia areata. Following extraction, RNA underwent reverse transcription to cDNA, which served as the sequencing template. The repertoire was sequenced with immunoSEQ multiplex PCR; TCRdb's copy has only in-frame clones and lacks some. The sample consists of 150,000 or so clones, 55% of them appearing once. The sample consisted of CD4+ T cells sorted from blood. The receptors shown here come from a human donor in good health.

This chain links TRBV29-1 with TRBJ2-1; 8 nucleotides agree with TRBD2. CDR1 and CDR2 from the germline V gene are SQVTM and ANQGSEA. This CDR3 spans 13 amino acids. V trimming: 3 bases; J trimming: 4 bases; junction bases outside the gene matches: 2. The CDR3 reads CSVDTSGYNEQFF. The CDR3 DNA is TGCAGCGTTGACACTAGCGGATACAATGAGCAGTTCTTC.

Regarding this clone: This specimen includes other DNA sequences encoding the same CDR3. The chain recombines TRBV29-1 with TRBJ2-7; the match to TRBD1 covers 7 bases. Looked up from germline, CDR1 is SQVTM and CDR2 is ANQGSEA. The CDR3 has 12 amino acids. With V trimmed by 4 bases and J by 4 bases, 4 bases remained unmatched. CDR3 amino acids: CSVVRDSYEQYF. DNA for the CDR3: TGCAGCGTTGTCCGGGACAGTTACGAGCAGTACTTC.

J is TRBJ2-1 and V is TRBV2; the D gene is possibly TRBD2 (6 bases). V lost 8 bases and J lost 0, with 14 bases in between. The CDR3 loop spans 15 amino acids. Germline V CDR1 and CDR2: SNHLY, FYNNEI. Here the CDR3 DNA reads TGTGCCAGCTGGCCGGGGGTGAGCTCCTACAATGAGCAGTTCTTC. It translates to CASWPGVSSYNEQFF.

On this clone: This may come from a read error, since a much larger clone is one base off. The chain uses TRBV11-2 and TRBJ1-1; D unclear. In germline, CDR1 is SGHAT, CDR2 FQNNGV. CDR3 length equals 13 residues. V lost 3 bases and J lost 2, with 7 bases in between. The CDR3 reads CASSFWYNTEAFF. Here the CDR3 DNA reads TGTGCCAGCAGCTTTTGGTATAACACTGAAGCTTTCTTT.

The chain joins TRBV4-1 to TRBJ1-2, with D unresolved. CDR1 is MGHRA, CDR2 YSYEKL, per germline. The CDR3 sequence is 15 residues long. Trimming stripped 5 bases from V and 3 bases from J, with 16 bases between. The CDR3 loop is CASSDPSGSHYGYTF. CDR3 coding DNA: TGCGCCAGCAGCGACCCATCAGGCAGTCACTATGGCTACACCTTC.

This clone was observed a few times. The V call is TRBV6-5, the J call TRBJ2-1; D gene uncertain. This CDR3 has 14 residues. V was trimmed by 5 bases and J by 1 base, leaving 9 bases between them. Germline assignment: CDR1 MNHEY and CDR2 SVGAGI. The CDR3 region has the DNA TGTGCCAGCAGTATCAGCCGGTCCTACAATGAGCAGTTCTTC. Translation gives CASSISRSYNEQFF.

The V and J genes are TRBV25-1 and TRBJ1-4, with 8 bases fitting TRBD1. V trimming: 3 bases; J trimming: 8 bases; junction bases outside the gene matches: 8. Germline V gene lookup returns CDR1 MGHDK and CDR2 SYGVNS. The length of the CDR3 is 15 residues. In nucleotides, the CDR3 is TGTGCCAGCAGTGAGATGACAGGGGAATACGAAAAACTGTTTTTT. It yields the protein CASSEMTGEYEKLFF. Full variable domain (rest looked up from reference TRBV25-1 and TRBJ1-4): EADIYQTPRYLVIGTGKKITLECSQTMGHDKMYWYQQDPGMELHLIHYSYGVNSTEKGDLSSESTVSRIRTEHFPLTLESARPSHTSQYLCASSEMTGEYEKLFFGSGTQLSVL.

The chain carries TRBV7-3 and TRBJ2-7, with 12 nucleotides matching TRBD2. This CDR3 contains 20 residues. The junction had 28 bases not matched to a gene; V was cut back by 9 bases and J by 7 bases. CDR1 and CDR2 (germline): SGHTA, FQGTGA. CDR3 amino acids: CARTPMDGELAGGRHREQYF. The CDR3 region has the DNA TGTGCCAGGACCCCGATGGACGGGGAACTAGCGGGAGGCCGGCATAGGGAGCAGTACTTC. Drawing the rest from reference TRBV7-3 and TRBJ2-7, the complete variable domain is GAGVSQTPSNKVTEKGKYVELRCDPISGHTALYWYRQSLGQGPEFLIYFQGTGAADDSGLPNDRFFAVRPEGSVSTLKIQRTERGDSAVYLCARTPMDGELAGGRHREQYFGPGTRLTVT.

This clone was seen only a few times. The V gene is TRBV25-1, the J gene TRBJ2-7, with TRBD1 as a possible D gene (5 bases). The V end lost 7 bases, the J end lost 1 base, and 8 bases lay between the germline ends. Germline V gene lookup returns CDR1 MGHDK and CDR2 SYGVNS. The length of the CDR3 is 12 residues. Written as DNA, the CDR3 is TGTGCCAGCAAAGGGGTTTCCTACGAGCAGTACTTC. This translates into CASKGVSYEQYF.

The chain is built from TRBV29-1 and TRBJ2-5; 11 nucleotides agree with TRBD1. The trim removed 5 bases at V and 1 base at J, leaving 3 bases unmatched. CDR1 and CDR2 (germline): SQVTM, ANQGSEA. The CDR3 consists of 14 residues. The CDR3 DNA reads TGCAGCGTTTGGACAGGGGGCTTCCAAGAGACCCAGTACTTC. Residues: CSVWTGGFQETQYF. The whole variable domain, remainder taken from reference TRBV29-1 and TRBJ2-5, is SAVISQKPSRDICQRGTSLTIQCQVDSQVTMMFWYRQQPGQSLTLIATANQGSEATYESGFVIDKFPISRPNLTFSTLTVSNMSPEDSSIYLCSVWTGGFQETQYFGPGTRLLVL.